This TCR beta chain stems from a study of post-analysis software for immune sequencing data. Whole-study results and caveats: The five TRBV segments detected at higher frequency in patients than in controls included TRBV5-6, TRBV5-1 and TRBV20-1. A significant reduction in normalized Chao1 diversity was observed in multiple sclerosis patients versus controls.

Regarding this clonotype: The target antigen is unknown.

Each TCR beta cDNA library carried unique molecular identifiers. With about 0.9 to 11 million T cells as the source, roughly 0.5 million cDNA molecules resulted. TCRdb reanalysed the PCR reads using MiXCR and keeps one entry per CDR3 protein. Of about 430,000 distinct CDR3 sequences listed, 39% are singletons. V lost 2 bases to trimming and J lost 1 base, with 10 bases between them. The CDR3 totals 15 residues. Looked up from germline, CDR1 is SGHRS and CDR2 is YFSETQ. This clonotype originated in a girl aged 2 to 10 with multiple sclerosis. The chain carries TRBV5-1 and TRBJ2-1; D possibly matches TRBD1 or TRBD2 (5 bases each). Source material: blood. CDR3 loop: CASSFGDRSYNEQFF. CDR3 nucleotide sequence: TGCGCCAGCAGCTTCGGGGACCGGTCCTACAATGAGCAGTTCTTC.